Below, one T cell receptor (beta chain) is given with its context. Its antigen remains unidentified. These data originate in a study of shared clonotypes between healthy human individuals. General study points: Naive subsets generally had larger estimated richness than memory subsets.

The CDR3 covers 15 residues. CDR1 MDHEN and CDR2 SYDVKM come from the germline V gene. The V end was cut by 2 bases, the J end by 3 bases, with 8 bases between. Only in-frame clones appear in the TCRdb table, and some are missing; sequencing was by immunoSEQ multiplex PCR. The sample comprises about 2.4 million clones, roughly 93% of which are singletons, and 0.36% rests with the top ten. This clonotype was obtained from a man aged 18 to 29 in good health. Some clones in this sample may be carry-over from other donors' samples. The sample comprised naive CD4+ T cells from PBMCs. Indicated subset: CD45RA+ positively selected. V usage is TRBV28 and J usage is TRBJ1-6, with unresolved D. CDR3 protein: CASSLEAHYNSPLHF. CDR3 coding DNA: TGTGCCAGCAGTTTAGAGGCCCACTATAATTCACCCCTCCACTTT.